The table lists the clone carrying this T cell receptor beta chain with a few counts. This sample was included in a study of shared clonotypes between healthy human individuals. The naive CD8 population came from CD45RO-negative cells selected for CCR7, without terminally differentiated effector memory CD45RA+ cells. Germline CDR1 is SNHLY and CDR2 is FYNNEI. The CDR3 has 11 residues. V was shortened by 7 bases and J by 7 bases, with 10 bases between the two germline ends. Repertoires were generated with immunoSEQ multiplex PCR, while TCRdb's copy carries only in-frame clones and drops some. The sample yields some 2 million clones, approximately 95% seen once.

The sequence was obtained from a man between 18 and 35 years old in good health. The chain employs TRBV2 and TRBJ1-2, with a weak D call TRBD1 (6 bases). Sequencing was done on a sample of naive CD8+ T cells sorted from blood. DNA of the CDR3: TGTGCCAGCACCGAGGGGGGTGGCTACACCTTC. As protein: CASTEGGGYTF.